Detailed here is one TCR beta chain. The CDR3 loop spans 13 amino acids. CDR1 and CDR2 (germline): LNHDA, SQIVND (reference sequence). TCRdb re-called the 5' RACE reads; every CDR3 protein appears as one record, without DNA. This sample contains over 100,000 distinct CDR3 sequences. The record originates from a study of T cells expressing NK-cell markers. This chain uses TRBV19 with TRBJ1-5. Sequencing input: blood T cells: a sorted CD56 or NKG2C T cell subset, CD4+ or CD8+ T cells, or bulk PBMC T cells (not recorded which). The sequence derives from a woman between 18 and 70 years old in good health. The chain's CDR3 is CASSIGGDQPQHF.